This T cell receptor beta chain was identified during a study of cytomegalovirus exposure and HLA in healthy donors. Study conclusions and caveats: Among CMV-associated TCR beta chains, most appeared HLA-restricted in a later analysis. Earlier results showed most TCR beta V segments being productive about 90% or about 30% of the time.

Use of 60 Vbeta and 13 Jbeta primers characterized the PCR. Here immunoSEQ multiplex PCR was the method, and the copy in TCRdb shows in-frame clones only, minus some. The repertoire includes fewer than 250,000 clones, 75% to 80% of them detected once, and around 1.8% sits in the top ten. Of note for this clone: Its antigen is currently unknown.

The donors were healthy bone marrow donors. The J segment lost 1 base and the V segment lost 5 bases, leaving 1 base of the junction unmatched. This CDR3 has 14 residues. Germline CDR1 reads SNHLY; CDR2 reads FYNNEI. This clonotype was sampled from a man between 18 and 35 years old in good health and CMV-seronegative. The sequenced sample consisted of PBMCs. The chain links TRBV2 to TRBJ2-5, with TRBD1 matching over 10 bases. As DNA, the CDR3 is TGTGCCAGCAGTCGACAGGGGGCCCAAGAGACCCAGTACTTC. Its protein is CASSRQGAQETQYF.